This TCR beta chain was recorded in a study of Ad26.COV2.S vaccination and SARS-CoV-2 variants (dated by TCRdb to about 2021). About the study as a whole: Sequencing of the TCRbeta repertoire served to evaluate the specificity and breadth of SARS-CoV-2-reactive T cell receptors following Ad26.COV2.S vaccination. A total of roughly 30 samples were included in the TCR-sequenced set, comprising some 20 Ad26.COV2.S vaccine recipients, 5 placebo recipients and 8 SARS-CoV-2 convalescent individuals. Results and caveats for the whole study, not just this receptor: After vaccination, spike-specific CD8+ and CD4+ T cell responses were reported to show substantial breadth. Spike-specific TCR breadth was higher in Ad26.COV2.S recipients than in placebo recipients (P = 0.0014). Vaccine and placebo recipients had comparable non-spike TCR breadth, which fits with the vaccine containing only spike. It was noted by the authors that total T cell responses may have been underestimated by the TCR breadth and depth analyses.

CDR1 and CDR2 are drawn from the germline V gene (reference sequence): SEHNR, FQNEAQ. Its CDR3 holds 13 amino acids, cysteine through phenylalanine. Only CDR3 DNA remains: 39 bases, in frame from the first base. V gives up 3 bases and J gives up 8 bases, and the segment between their germline ends measures 13 bases. As to this clone: What antigen it recognizes has not been identified. Base qualities are not at hand, and no much larger clone is one base apart.

TCRbeta CDR3 regions were sequenced with the immunoSEQ Assay. After extraction, genomic DNA underwent amplification by bias-controlled multiplex PCR, followed by high-throughput sequencing. From the authors' description of their analysis: To quantify the absolute abundance of each unique TCRbeta CDR3 region, sequences were collapsed and filtered. T cell fraction was estimated by normalizing TCRbeta template counts to usable DNA, with usable DNA measured through amplification of reference genes found in all nucleated cells. Repertoire TCRs were annotated as SARS-CoV-2-specific by exact matching of V gene, CDR3 amino acid sequence and J gene to a known reactive TCR set. MIRA supplied the reference SARS-CoV-2 TCR set, which was filtered for enrichment in COVID-19-positive ImmuneCODE repertoires so that public or cross-reactive TCRs were removed. Based on the MIRA antigens, annotated TCRs were further analysed at the level of specific ORF or position within ORF. Breadth was defined as annotated unique rearrangements over total unique productive rearrangements; depth was the summed frequency of those rearrangements. Two-sided Wilcoxon rank-sum tests were applied when comparing TCR breadth between groups. This is the immuneACCESS table as TCRdb keeps it, with only in-frame sequences that have V and J called. A part of the clones is gone; compared with another copy, unresolved V genes explain less than half, and the rest is unexplained. D and trimming come from the DNA, and the V and J calls and clone size come from that table. The sample table shows approximately 340,000 clones, and 92% are seen once. The ten largest clones take up roughly 3.9% of the sample.

In the paper's terms, the time point label means: individuals recovered from natural SARS-CoV-2 infection. The rearranged segments are TRBV7-9 and TRBJ1-1, with no confidently assigned D gene. This TCR derives from a human donor who had recovered from COVID-19. The starting material was peripheral blood, obtained after recovery from COVID-19. For the CDR3, the sequence is CASSFRDRVEAFF. The nucleotide sequence reads TGTGCCAGCAGCTTTCGAGACCGGGTCGAAGCTTTCTTT.